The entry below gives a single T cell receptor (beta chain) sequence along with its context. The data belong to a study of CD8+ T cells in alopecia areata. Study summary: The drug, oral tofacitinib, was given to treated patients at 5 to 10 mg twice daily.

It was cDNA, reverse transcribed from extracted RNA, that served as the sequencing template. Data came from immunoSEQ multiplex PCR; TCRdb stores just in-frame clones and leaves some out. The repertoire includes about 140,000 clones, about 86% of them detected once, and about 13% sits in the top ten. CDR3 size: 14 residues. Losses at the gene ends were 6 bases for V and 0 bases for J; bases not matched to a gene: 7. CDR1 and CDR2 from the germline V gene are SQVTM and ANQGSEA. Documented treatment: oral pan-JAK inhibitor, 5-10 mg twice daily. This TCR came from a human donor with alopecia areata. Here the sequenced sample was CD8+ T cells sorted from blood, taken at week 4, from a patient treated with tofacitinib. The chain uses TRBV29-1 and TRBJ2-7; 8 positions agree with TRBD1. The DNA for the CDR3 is TGCAGCGTGGATAGCACAGGGGGCTCCTACGAGCAGTACTTC. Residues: CSVDSTGGSYEQYF.